This passage covers 10 T cell receptor beta chains from one sample sequenced in a study of long-term antiretroviral therapy in people with HIV. Researchers report immunoSEQ v3.0 was run at survey level. TCRdb's table, derived via immunoSEQ multiplex PCR, lists solely in-frame clones and lacks some. The data contain 14,000 or so clones, around 83% of them seen just once; the ten biggest clones take up approximately 16%. The sequences come from unsorted PBMCs, collected just before starting antiretroviral therapy. These receptors originate from a man aged 35 to 55 with HIV.

The rearrangement joins TRBV7-9 to TRBJ1-5; D not resolved. Germline V gene sequence: CDR1 SEHNR, CDR2 FQNEAQ (reference sequence). The CDR3 totals 15 residues. V was pared by 1 base and J by 2 bases, with 9 bases between. The CDR3, as DNA: TGTGCCAGCAGCTTAGAAGGTTCGGGCAATCAGCCCCAGCATTTT. This translates into CASSLEGSGNQPQHF.

The chain recombines TRBV30 with TRBJ1-1; possible D gene TRBD1, 5 bases. CDR3 length: 14 amino acids. Trimming shortened V by 3 bases and J by 5 bases, and 16 bases separated the two germline ends. Germline V gives CDR1 GTSNPN, CDR2 SVGIG (reference sequence). The CDR3 DNA follows: TGTGCCTGGAGGTTAGGCAGGGCGGGTACTGAAGCTTTCTTT. Amino acid sequence: CAWRLGRAGTEAFF.

The rearrangement joins TRBV10-3 to TRBJ2-7; D call uncertain. Germline CDR1 and CDR2: ENHRY and SYGVKD. This CDR3 has 11 residues. Trimming removed 2 bases at V and 6 bases at J, with 5 bases between. CDR3 sequence (DNA): TGTGCCATCAGTGAGATCGGCGAGCAGTACTTC. It codes for CAISEIGEQYF.

The CDR3 spells CASSWEEGDTQYF. The CDR3 region has the DNA TGTGCCAGCAGCTGGGAGGAAGGAGATACGCAGTATTTT. The chain employs TRBV5-6 and TRBJ2-3; D is perhaps TRBD2 (6 bases). Trimming shortened V by 3 bases and J by 5 bases, and 10 bases separated the two germline ends. Per the germline V gene, CDR1 is SGHDT and CDR2 is YYEEEE. The CDR3 is made up of 13 amino acids.

The CDR3 loop reads CASASAARRTYNEQFF. The CDR3 DNA sequence: TGTGCCAGCGCCTCCGCCGCCAGGCGAACCTACAATGAGCAGTTCTTC. The rearrangement uses TRBV27 and TRBJ2-1; D not resolved. Germline assignment: CDR1 MNHEY and CDR2 SMNVEV (reference sequence). The V gene lost 8 bases and the J gene lost 2 bases, with 19 bases spanning the gap. CDR3 length: 16 amino acids.

The chain uses TRBV6-1 and TRBJ2-2, with 8 bases lining up with TRBD2. The CDR3 runs to 16 residues. After removal of 4 bases from V and 2 bases from J, the junction contained 6 bases not matched to a gene. In germline, CDR1 is MNHNS, CDR2 SASEGT. Written as DNA, the CDR3 is TGTGCCAGCAGTGCGCGGACTAGCACTAACACCGGGGAGCTGTTTTTT. This translates into CASSARTSTNTGELFF.

This clone was seen a handful of times. The rearrangement joins TRBV6-5 to TRBJ1-2, with D possibly matching TRBD1 (5 bases). Germline values: CDR1 MNHEY, CDR2 SVGAGI. The CDR3 runs to 15 residues. V lost 7 bases and J lost 2, with 17 bases in between. CDR3 in amino acids: CASKLQDGRNYGYTF. For the CDR3, the DNA is TGTGCCAGCAAACTACAGGACGGTCGCAACTATGGCTACACCTTC.

The chain joins TRBV19 to TRBJ1-5, with TRBD1 matching 7 bases. V shed 5 bases and J 5 bases; nucleotides not matched to a gene: 6. The germline gives CDR1 LNHDA, CDR2 SQIVND (reference sequence). The CDR3 is 14 residues long. In nucleotides, the CDR3 is TGTGCCAGTAGTCTCGGCGACAGGGATCAGCCCCAGCATTTT. The encoded protein is CASSLGDRDQPQHF.

This clone showed up just once. The chain carries TRBV2 and TRBJ1-2; 7 nucleotides align to TRBD1. The germline V gene has CDR1 SNHLY and CDR2 FYNNEI. The CDR3 runs to 14 residues. With V trimmed by 5 bases and J by 4 bases, 7 bases remained unmatched. The CDR3 region is CASSQGTVGYGYTF. CDR3 DNA sequence: TGTGCCAGCAGTCAGGGGACAGTCGGCTATGGCTACACCTTC.

The chain couples TRBV6-5 to TRBJ1-1; D gene ambiguous. Trimming left V 9 bases short and J 2 bases short, with 13 bases between. Germline V gives CDR1 MNHEY, CDR2 SVGAGI. CDR3 length equals 13 residues. The CDR3 is CASALGSNTEAFF. CDR3 in DNA: TGTGCCAGTGCGTTGGGGTCTAACACTGAAGCTTTCTTT.